Listed below are T cell receptor beta chains from one sample, sequenced in a study of blood T cell repertoires in COVID-19. The table came from immunoSEQ multiplex PCR; TCRdb's copy has only in-frame clones and leaves some out. The sample has some 180,000 clones, roughly four fifths seen once. The sequenced sample was peripheral blood. These receptors all stem from a woman aged 40 to 50 with COVID-19, enrolled during active disease. Each CDR3 is given without its conserved first and last residue. D genes are given only for firm matches.

V gene: TRBV19; J gene: TRBJ1-6; D gene: NA; CDR3 protein: ASSIDSNSPLH
V gene: TRBV11-2; J gene: TRBJ1-2; D gene: NA; CDR3 protein: ASRHPFGANYGYT
V gene: TRBV5-4; J gene: TRBJ1-5; D gene: NA; CDR3 protein: ASSFFGGGQPQH
V gene: TRBV28; J gene: TRBJ2-1; D gene: TRBD2; CDR3 protein: ASSTQLAGEYNEQF
V gene: TRBV19; J gene: TRBJ1-2; D gene: NA; CDR3 protein: ASSIDGASLIYGYT
V gene: TRBV5-5; J gene: TRBJ1-5; D gene: NA; CDR3 protein: ASRTPYTGNQPQH
V gene: TRBV4-2; J gene: TRBJ1-1; D gene: TRBD1; CDR3 protein: ASSQENIRTGGLNTEAF
V gene: TRBV5-6; J gene: TRBJ2-1; D gene: NA; CDR3 protein: ASSLDRYNEQF
V gene: TRBV19; J gene: TRBJ1-2; D gene: NA; CDR3 protein: ASSIPSGYGYT
V gene: TRBV9; J gene: TRBJ2-5; D gene: TRBD2; CDR3 protein: ASSAPLAGSPNDETQY
V gene: TRBV5-5; J gene: TRBJ1-6; D gene: NA; CDR3 protein: ASSPLGQSYNSPLH
V gene: TRBV11-3; J gene: TRBJ1-1; D gene: NA; CDR3 protein: ATLGDSNTEAF
V gene: TRBV11-2; J gene: TRBJ2-1; D gene: TRBD2; CDR3 protein: ASSLGLWTSDYNEQF
V gene: TRBV19; J gene: TRBJ1-2; D gene: NA; CDR3 protein: ASSIPGQRKGGYT
V gene: TRBV28; J gene: TRBJ2-1; D gene: NA; CDR3 protein: ASSLLAGFYNEQF
V gene: TRBV10-3; J gene: TRBJ2-2; D gene: NA; CDR3 protein: AARGTSNTGELF
V gene: TRBV10-3; J gene: TRBJ2-2; D gene: NA; CDR3 protein: AISDIQGNTGELF
V gene: TRBV12-3/TRBV12-4; J gene: TRBJ1-1; D gene: NA; CDR3 protein: ASKRRGNTEAF
V gene: TRBV7-9; J gene: TRBJ2-3; D gene: NA; CDR3 protein: ASSPLGTDTQY
V gene: TRBV28; J gene: TRBJ1-2; D gene: TRBD1; CDR3 protein: ASMGDRASLNYGYT
V gene: TRBV28; J gene: TRBJ1-2; D gene: NA; CDR3 protein: ASTPDSRGYT
V gene: TRBV18; J gene: TRBJ2-2; D gene: NA; CDR3 protein: ASSPTATGELF
V gene: TRBV7-2; J gene: TRBJ1-1; D gene: NA; CDR3 protein: ASSLGQASEAF
V gene: TRBV14; J gene: TRBJ1-2; D gene: NA; CDR3 protein: ASSQVGYGYT
V gene: TRBV2; J gene: TRBJ1-5; D gene: NA; CDR3 protein: ASSQRSGNQPQH
V gene: TRBV5-1; J gene: TRBJ2-7; D gene: TRBD1; CDR3 protein: ASSTGTAISYEQY
V gene: TRBV3-1/TRBV3-2; J gene: TRBJ2-1; D gene: NA; CDR3 protein: ASSANWYEQF
V gene: TRBV18; J gene: TRBJ1-5; D gene: NA; CDR3 protein: ASSPPAGDGGTQH
V gene: TRBV9; J gene: TRBJ2-3; D gene: TRBD1; CDR3 protein: ASSLGQGSTDTQY
V gene: TRBV5-4; J gene: TRBJ2-1; D gene: NA; CDR3 protein: ASSSGGRGSSYNEQF
V gene: TRBV11-3; J gene: TRBJ2-3; D gene: TRBD2; CDR3 protein: ASSVRLAETQY
V gene: TRBV5-4; J gene: TRBJ2-2; D gene: NA; CDR3 protein: ASSSWTNTGELF
V gene: TRBV7-2; J gene: TRBJ2-1; D gene: TRBD2; CDR3 protein: ASSLGTGGSYNEQF
V gene: TRBV19; J gene: TRBJ2-7; D gene: TRBD2; CDR3 protein: ASSIALAGTYEQY
V gene: TRBV7-8; J gene: TRBJ2-3; D gene: NA; CDR3 protein: ASRPRGAATDTQY